One and the same sample provided the 17 T cell receptor beta chains below, sequenced in a study of shared clonotypes between healthy human individuals. The assay was immunoSEQ multiplex PCR, and TCRdb's table has in-frame clones only and misses some. The sample consists of 750,000 to 1,000,000 clones, over 90% of them appearing once. As defined, naive CD8 cells were CD45RO-negative and positively selected for CCR7, with terminally differentiated effector memory CD45RA+ cells excluded. The source material was naive CD8+ T cells sorted from blood. These receptors all come from a young man in good health.

The CDR3 region has the DNA TGTGCTAGTGGCCGGGGGGTAGGGGGTTGGGAGCAGTACTTC. It specifies CASGRGVGGWEQYF. V is TRBV12-5 and J is TRBJ2-7, with D possibly being TRBD2 (7 bases). The CDR3 covers 14 residues. Deletions cut 6 bases from V and 7 bases from J, with 19 bases between. Germline assignment: CDR1 LGHNT and CDR2 FRNRAP.

V gene TRBV4-1 combines with J gene TRBJ2-7; D is uncertain. The germline CDR1 and CDR2 sequences are MGHRA and YSYEKL. The V end lost 4 bases, the J end lost 2 bases, and 12 bases lay between the germline ends. The length of the CDR3 is 14 residues. The CDR3 protein is CASSPAPDAYEQYF. As DNA, the CDR3 is TGCGCCAGCAGCCCTGCACCCGATGCCTACGAGCAGTACTTC.

This sequence joins TRBV10-3 and TRBJ2-3; TRBD2 agrees at 10 bases. After removal of 6 bases from V and 2 bases from J, the junction contained 8 bases not matched to a gene. In germline, CDR1 is ENHRY, CDR2 SYGVKD. CDR3 length: 16 amino acids. Here the CDR3 DNA reads TGTGCCATCAGAATCGGGACTAGCGCTACCACAGATACGCAGTATTTT. Protein product: CAIRIGTSATTDTQYF.

This rearrangement joins TRBV5-4 to TRBJ2-3; TRBD2 matches at 8 bases. The V and J ends lost 2 bases and 2 bases, in that order; junction bases with no gene match: 7. This CDR3 has 16 amino acids. CDR1 and CDR2 (germline): SGHNT, YYREEE (reference sequence). The CDR3, as DNA: TGTGCCAGCAGCTTCCCGGGAGGGCCGGACACAGATACGCAGTATTTT. Its protein product is CASSFPGGPDTDTQYF.

The chain recombines TRBV14 with TRBJ1-1; TRBD1 might be the D (6 bases). Germline CDR1 is SGHDN and CDR2 is FVKESK. Trimming took 8 bases from V and 0 from J, leaving 7 bases between them. CDR3 length: 12 residues. CDR3 coding DNA: TGTGCCAGCGGACAGTTGAACACTGAAGCTTTCTTT. Protein sequence: CASGQLNTEAFF.

This clone was seen a single time. The V and J genes are TRBV27 and TRBJ2-5, with 11 bases identical to TRBD1. Losses at the gene ends were 6 bases for V and 1 base for J; bases not matched to a gene: 4. Looked up from germline, CDR1 is MNHEY and CDR2 is SMNVEV (reference sequence). There are 15 residues in the CDR3. The DNA for the CDR3 is TGTGCCAGCAGAGGGACAGGGGGTGGCCAAGAGACCCAGTACTTC. Translated: CASRGTGGGQETQYF.

The chain employs TRBV7-8 and TRBJ2-3, with 10 bases lining up with TRBD2. The CDR3 has 17 residues. V lost 0 bases to trimming and J lost 4 bases; unmatched junction nucleotides: 7. Germline V gives CDR1 SGHVS, CDR2 FQNEAQ. CDR3: CASSLALLAGAPDTQYF. The CDR3 region has the DNA TGTGCCAGCAGCTTAGCGCTTCTAGCGGGAGCCCCAGATACGCAGTATTTT.

Details on this clone: Only one base separates this from a far larger clonotype, so it likely reflects a read error. This rearrangement joins TRBV27 to TRBJ2-7; D remains unclear. Germline values: CDR1 MNHEY, CDR2 SMNVEV (reference sequence). The CDR3 length is 11 residues. V lost 2 bases and J 3 bases, leaving 2 bases between the germline ends. The CDR3 bases are TGTGCCAGCAGTTTAAACTACGAGCAGTACTTC. It is translated as CASSLNYEQYF.

The V and J genes are TRBV28 and TRBJ2-7, with 12 nucleotides matching TRBD2. Trimming at V came to 6 bases and at J to 1 base, leaving 10 bases not matched to a gene. Per the germline V gene, CDR1 is MDHEN and CDR2 is SYDVKM. The CDR3 loop spans 17 amino acids. The CDR3 is CASSPRLAGVRSYEQYF. The CDR3 DNA reads TGTGCCAGCAGCCCGCGACTAGCGGGAGTGAGGTCCTACGAGCAGTACTTC.

This CDR3 reads CASRGQGALGFEKLFF. The CDR3 nucleotides are TGTGCCAGCCGAGGACAGGGGGCGCTGGGGTTTGAAAAACTGTTTTTT. V usage is TRBV27 and J usage is TRBJ1-4, with 11 bases aligning to TRBD1. There are 16 residues in the CDR3. Trimming took 8 bases from V and 7 from J; bases not matched to a gene: 12. Germline CDR1 reads MNHEY; CDR2 reads SMNVEV (reference sequence). The variable domain in full, with the rest retrieved from reference TRBV27 and TRBJ1-4, is EAQVTQNPRYLITVTGKKLTVTCSQNMNHEYMSWYRQDPGLGLRQIYYSMNVEVTDKGDVPEGYKVSRKEKRNFPLILESPSPNQTSLYFCASRGQGALGFEKLFFGSGTQLSVL.

The V gene is TRBV11-2, the J gene TRBJ2-5; 11 nucleotides agree with TRBD2. From germline, CDR1 is SGHAT and CDR2 FQNNGV. V dropped 5 bases and J dropped 1; count of bases not matched to a gene: 6. This CDR3 comprises 16 residues. The CDR3 reads CASSPGTSGFQETQYF. The CDR3 DNA is TGTGCCAGCAGCCCCGGGACTAGCGGCTTCCAAGAGACCCAGTACTTC.

This chain links TRBV29-1 with TRBJ2-2; TRBD2 matches 9 bases. CDR1 is SQVTM, CDR2 ANQGSEA, per germline. Trimming cost V 4 bases and J 4 bases; bases outside gene matches: 4. The CDR3 extends over 14 amino acids. The CDR3 DNA sequence: TGCAGCGTTGTAGGGCGGGAGGGCACCGGGGAGCTGTTTTTT. Protein: CSVVGREGTGELFF.

The V and J genes are TRBV7-6 and TRBJ2-1; D is unresolved. V was cut by 3 bases and J by 9 bases, with 9 bases left in between. The CDR3 covers 12 residues. Germline V gene sequence: CDR1 SGHVS, CDR2 FNYEAQ. The CDR3 bases are TGTGCCAGCAGCTTTATTGCCGGTGAGCAGTTCTTC. Its translation is CASSFIAGEQFF.

This chain links TRBV5-5 with TRBJ2-7; tentatively, D is TRBD1 or TRBD2 (5 bases each). Germline assignment: CDR1 SGHKS and CDR2 YYEKEE (reference sequence). The length of the CDR3 is 19 residues. V lost 3 bases to trimming and J lost 0 bases, with 25 bases between them. The CDR3 is CASSSLGVDQVFTSYEQYF. The CDR3 region has the DNA TGTGCCAGCAGCTCCCTGGGGGTGGACCAGGTTTTTACCTCCTACGAGCAGTACTTC.

The V call is TRBV7-2, the J call TRBJ2-7, with 7 nucleotides matching TRBD1. In germline, CDR1 is SGHTA, CDR2 FQGNSA. The CDR3 length is 14 residues. V dropped 5 bases and J dropped 6; count of bases not matched to a gene: 10. The CDR3 region is CASSLVRGQLEQYF. CDR3 nucleotides: TGTGCCAGCAGCCTCGTTAGGGGACAGCTCGAGCAGTACTTC. The full variable domain, rest sourced from reference TRBV7-2 and TRBJ2-7, is GAGVSQSPSNKVTEKGKDVELRCDPISGHTALYWYRQSLGQGLEFLIYFQGNSAPDKSGLPSDRFSAERTGGSVSTLTIQRTQQEDSAVYLCASSLVRGQLEQYFGPGTRLTVT.

The V gene is TRBV2, the J gene TRBJ2-7; D might be TRBD2 (5 bases). This CDR3 comprises 12 residues. CDR1 and CDR2 from the germline V gene are SNHLY and FYNNEI. Trimming left V 8 bases short and J 7 bases short, with 15 bases between. CDR3 sequence: CASVRSGWEQYF. The DNA for the CDR3 is TGTGCCAGCGTCCGGAGCGGCTGGGAGCAGTACTTC.

The gene calls are TRBV19 and TRBJ2-7; the match to TRBD2 covers 9 bases. With 5 bases clipped from V and 1 base from J, the junction kept 6 bases outside the gene matches. Germline CDR1 and CDR2: LNHDA and SQIVND (reference sequence). The CDR3 totals 15 residues. The CDR3 region is CASSFSGSRSYEQYF. CDR3 in DNA: TGTGCCAGTAGTTTTAGCGGGAGTAGATCCTACGAGCAGTACTTC.